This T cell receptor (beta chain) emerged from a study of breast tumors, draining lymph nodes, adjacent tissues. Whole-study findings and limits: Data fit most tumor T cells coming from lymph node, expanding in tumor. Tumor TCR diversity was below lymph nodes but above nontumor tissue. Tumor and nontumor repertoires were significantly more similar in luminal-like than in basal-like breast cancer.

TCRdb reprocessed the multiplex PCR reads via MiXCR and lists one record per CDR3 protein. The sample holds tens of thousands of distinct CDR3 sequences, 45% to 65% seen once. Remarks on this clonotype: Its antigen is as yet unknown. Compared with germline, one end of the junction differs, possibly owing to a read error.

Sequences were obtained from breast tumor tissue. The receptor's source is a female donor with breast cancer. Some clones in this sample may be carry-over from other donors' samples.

The CDR3 loop is CASSTSGTTNYGYPF. DNA of the CDR3: TGTGCCAGCAGTACCTCCGGGACAACTAACTATGGCTACCCCTTC. V is TRBV7-4 and J is TRBJ1-2; perhaps TRBD1 as D (6 bases). The CDR3 covers 15 residues. CDR1 is SGHVT and CDR2 is SQSDAQ in the germline V gene.